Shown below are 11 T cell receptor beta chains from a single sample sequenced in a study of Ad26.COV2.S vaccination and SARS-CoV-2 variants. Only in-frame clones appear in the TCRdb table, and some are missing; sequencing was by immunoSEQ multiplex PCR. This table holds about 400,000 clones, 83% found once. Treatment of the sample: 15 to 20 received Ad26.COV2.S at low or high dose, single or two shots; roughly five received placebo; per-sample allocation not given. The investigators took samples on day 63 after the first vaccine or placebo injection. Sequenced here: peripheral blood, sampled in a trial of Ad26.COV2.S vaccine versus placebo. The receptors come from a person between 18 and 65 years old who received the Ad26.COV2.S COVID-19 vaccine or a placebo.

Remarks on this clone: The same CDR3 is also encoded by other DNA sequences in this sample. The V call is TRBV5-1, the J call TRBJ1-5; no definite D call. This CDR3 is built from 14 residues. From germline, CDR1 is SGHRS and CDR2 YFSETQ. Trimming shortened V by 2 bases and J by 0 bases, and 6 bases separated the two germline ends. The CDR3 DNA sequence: TGCGCCAGCAGCTTATCTGGTAGCAATCAGCCCCAGCATTTT. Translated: CASSLSGSNQPQHF.

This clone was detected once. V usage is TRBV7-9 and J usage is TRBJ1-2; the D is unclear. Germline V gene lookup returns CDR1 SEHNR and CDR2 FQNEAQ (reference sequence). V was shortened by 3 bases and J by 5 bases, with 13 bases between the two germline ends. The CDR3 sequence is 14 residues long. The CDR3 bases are TGTGCCAGCAGCTTTCAGGCATCCGGGTATGGCTACACCTTC. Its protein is CASSFQASGYGYTF.

For the CDR3, the DNA is TGTGCCAGCAGCCCCCGGGTTAGCGGGGGCTACAATGAGCAGTTCTTC. As protein: CASSPRVSGGYNEQFF. The V call is TRBV9, the J call TRBJ2-1; 9 bases fit TRBD2. CDR1 and CDR2 from the germline V gene are SGDLS and YYNGEE. Trimming removed 4 bases from V and 3 bases from J; junction bases left unmatched: 8. The CDR3 extends over 16 amino acids.

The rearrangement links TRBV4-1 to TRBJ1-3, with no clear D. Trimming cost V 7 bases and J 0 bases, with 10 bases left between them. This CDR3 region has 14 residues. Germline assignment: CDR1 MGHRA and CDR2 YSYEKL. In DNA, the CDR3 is TGCGCCAGCAAGCCGGGCCCCTCTGGAAACACCATATATTTT. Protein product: CASKPGPSGNTIYF.

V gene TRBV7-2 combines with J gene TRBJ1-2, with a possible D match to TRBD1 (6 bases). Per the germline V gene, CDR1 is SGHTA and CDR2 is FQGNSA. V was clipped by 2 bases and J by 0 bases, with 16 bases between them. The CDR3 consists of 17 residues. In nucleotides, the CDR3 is TGTGCCAGCAGCTTATTTGACAGGCGCCCTACTAACTATGGCTACACCTTC. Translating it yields CASSLFDRRPTNYGYTF.

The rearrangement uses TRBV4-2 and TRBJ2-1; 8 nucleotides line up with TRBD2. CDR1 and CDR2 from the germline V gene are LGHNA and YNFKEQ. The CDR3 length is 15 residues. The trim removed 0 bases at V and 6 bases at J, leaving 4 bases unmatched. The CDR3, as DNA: TGTGCCAGCAGCCAAGAACGGGGGGGCCTCAATGAGCAGTTCTTC. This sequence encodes CASSQERGGLNEQFF.

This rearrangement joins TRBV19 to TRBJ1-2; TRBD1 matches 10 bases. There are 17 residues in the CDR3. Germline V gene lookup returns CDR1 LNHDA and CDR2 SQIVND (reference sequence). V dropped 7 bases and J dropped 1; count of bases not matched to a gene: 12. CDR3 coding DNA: TGTGCCAGTACCCCCTCCGGGACAGGGGCCTTTAACTATGGCTACACCTTC. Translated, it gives CASTPSGTGAFNYGYTF.

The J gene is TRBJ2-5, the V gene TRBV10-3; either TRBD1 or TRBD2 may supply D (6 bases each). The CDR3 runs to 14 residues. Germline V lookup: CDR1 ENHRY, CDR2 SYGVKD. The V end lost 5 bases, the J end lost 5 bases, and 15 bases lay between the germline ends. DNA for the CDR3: TGTGCCATCAGTTTTAGCGGAGGGGGTGAGACCCAGTACTTC. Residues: CAISFSGGGETQYF.

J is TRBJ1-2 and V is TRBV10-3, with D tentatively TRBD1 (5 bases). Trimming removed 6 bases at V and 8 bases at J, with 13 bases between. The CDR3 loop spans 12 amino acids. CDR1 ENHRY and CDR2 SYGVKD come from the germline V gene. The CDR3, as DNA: TGTGCCATCAGCGAGGGGAGTATCGGCTACACCTTC. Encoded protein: CAISEGSIGYTF.

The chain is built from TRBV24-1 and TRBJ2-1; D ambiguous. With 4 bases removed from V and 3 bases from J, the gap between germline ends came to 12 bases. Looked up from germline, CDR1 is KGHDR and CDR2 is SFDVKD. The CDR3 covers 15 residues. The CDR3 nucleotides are TGTGCCACCAGTGACCCAAGGACGGGCTACAATGAGCAGTTCTTC. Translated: CATSDPRTGYNEQFF.

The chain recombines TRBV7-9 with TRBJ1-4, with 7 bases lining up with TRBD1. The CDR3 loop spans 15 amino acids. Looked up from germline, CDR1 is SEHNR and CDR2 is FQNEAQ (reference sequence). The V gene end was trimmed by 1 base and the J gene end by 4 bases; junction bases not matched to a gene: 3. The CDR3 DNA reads TGTGCCAGCAGCTTAGGTCACAGGGGTAATGAAAAACTGTTTTTT. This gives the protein CASSLGHRGNEKLFF.